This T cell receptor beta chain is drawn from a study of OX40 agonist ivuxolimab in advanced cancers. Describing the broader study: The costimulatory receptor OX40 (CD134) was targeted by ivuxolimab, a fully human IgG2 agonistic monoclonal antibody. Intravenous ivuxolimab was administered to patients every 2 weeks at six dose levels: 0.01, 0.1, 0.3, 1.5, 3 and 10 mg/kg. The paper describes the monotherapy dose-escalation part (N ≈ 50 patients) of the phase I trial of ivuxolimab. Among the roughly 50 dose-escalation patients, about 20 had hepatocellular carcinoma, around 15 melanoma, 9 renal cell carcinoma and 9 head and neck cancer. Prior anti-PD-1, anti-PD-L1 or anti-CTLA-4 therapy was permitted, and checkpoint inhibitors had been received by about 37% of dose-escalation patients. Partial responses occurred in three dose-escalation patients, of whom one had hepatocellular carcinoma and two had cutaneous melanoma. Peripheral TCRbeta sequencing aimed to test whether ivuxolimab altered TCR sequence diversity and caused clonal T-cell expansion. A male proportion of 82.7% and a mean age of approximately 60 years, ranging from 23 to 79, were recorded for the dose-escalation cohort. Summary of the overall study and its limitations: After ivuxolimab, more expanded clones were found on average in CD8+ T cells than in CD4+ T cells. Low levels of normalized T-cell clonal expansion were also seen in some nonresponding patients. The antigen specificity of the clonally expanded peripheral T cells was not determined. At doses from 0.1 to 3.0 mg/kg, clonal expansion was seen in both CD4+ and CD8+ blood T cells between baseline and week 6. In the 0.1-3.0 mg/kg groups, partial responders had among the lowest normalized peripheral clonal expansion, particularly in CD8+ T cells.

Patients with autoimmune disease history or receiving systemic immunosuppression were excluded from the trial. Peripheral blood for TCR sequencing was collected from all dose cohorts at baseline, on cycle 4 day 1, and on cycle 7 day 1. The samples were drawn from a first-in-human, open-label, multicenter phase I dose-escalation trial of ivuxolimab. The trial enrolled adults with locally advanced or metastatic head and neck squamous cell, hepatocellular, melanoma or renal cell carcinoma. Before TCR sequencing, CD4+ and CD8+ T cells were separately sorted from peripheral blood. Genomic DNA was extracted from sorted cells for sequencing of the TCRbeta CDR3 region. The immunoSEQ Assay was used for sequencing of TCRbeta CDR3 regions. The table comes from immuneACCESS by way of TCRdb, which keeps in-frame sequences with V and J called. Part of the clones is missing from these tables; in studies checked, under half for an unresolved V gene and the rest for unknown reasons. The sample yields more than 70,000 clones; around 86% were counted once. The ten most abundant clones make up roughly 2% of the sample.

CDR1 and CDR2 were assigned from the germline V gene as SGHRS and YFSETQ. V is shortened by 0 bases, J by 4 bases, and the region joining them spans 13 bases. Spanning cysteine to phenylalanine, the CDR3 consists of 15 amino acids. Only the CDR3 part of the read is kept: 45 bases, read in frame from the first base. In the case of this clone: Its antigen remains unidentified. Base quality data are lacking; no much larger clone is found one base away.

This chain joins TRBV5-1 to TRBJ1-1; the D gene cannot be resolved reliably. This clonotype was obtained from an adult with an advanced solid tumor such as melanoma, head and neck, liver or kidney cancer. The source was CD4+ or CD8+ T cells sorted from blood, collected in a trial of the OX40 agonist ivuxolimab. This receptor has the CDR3 CASSLGVRVGTEAFF. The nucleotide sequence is TGCGCCAGCAGCTTGGGCGTTAGGGTGGGCACTGAAGCTTTCTTT.